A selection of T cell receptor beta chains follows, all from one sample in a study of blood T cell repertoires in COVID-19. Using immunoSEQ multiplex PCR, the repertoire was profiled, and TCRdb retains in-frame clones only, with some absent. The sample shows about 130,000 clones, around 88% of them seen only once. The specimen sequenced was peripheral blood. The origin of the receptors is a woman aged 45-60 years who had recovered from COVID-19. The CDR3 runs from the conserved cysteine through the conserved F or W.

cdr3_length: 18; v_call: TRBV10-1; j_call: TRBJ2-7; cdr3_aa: CASSEWGGAGGEKDEQYF
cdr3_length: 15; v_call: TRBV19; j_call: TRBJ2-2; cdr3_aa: CASRRTGRRTGELFF
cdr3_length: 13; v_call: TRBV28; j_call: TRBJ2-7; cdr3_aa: CASSLDRVDEQYF
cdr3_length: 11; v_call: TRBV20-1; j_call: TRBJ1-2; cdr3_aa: CSVRESYGYTF
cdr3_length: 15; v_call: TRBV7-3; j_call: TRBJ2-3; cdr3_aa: CASSLGLGSTDTQYF
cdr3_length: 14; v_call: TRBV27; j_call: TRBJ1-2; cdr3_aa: CASSQQRGVYGYTF
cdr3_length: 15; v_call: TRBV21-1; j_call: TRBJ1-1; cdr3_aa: CASRPDRGGDTEAFF
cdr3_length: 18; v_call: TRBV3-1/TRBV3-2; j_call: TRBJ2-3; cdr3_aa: CASSPKFSPAGLDDTQYF
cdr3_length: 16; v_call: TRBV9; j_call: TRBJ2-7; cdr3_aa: CASSVGSSGGVYEQYF
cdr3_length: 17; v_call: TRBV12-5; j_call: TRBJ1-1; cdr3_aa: CASGSRLWSRGYTEAFF
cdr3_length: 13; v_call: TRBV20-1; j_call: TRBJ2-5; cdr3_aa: CSASWPYQETQYF
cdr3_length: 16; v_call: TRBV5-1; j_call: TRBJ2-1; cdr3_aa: CASSLVRQSSYNEQFF
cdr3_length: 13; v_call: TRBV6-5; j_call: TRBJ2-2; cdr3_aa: CASSYRVNGELFF
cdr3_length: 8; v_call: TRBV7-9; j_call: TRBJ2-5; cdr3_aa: CASSPDNF
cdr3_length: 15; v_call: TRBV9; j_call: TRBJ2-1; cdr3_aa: CASSVSGIKYNEQFF
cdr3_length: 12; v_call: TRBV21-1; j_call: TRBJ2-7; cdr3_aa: CATWTGVCEQYF
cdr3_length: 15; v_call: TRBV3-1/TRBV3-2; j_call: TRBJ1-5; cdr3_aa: CASSQLTGVNQPQHF
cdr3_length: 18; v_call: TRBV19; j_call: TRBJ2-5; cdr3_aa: CASSTVAGGVAAQETQYF
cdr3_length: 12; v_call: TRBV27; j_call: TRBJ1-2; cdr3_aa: CASRPPVGGYTF
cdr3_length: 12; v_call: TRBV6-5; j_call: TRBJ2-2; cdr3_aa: CASSRNTGELFF
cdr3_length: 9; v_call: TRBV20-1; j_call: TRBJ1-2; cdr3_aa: CSPGSGYTF
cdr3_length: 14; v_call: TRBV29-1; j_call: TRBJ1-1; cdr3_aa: CSVVNRGLDTEAFF
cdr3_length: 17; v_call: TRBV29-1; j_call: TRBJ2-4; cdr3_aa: CSVVPVGGTGVKNIQYF
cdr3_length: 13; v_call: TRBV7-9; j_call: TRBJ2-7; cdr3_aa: CASSTRQGNEQYF
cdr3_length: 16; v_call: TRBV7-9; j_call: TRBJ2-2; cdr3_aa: CASRRLAGGPVGELFF
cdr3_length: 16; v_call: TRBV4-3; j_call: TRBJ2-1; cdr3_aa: CASSQEAGGVYNEQFF
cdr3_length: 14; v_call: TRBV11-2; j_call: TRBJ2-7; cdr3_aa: CASSAIAGVGKQYF
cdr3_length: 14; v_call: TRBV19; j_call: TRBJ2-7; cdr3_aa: CASSRGQGPYEQYF
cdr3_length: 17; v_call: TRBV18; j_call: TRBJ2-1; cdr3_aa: CASSPIQLAAFYNEQFF
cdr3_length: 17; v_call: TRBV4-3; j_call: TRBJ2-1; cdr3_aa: CASSQDGGTDSYNEQFF
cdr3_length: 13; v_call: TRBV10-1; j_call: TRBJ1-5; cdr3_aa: CASSPNRGQPQHF
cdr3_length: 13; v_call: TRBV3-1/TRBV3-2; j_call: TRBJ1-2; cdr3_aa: CASSQRALGGYTF
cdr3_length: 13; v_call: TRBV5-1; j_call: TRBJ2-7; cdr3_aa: CASSFGGDYEQYF
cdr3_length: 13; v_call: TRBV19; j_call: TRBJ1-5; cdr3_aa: CASSKTGNQPQHF
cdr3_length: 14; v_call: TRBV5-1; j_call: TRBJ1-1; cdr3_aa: CASSSAGYDTEAFF
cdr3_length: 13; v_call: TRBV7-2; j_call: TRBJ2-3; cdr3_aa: CASSLEAEGTQYF
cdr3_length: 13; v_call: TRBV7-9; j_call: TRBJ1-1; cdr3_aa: CASSSAGVPEAFF
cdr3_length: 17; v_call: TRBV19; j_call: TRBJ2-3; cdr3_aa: CASSSRLAGGSTDTQYF
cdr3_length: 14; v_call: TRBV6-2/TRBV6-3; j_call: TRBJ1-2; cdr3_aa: CASSYTDRNYGYTF
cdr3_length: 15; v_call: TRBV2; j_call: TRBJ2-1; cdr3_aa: CASSEGGLGPHEQFF
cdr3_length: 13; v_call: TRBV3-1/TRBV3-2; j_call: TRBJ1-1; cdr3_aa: CASSQDRLGGAFF